This TCR beta chain is drawn from a study of blood T cell repertoires in COVID-19. At the level of the study: The United States, Italy and Spain supplied acute and convalescent COVID-19 samples.

Symptom resolution, clearance, or two negative PCRs marked donors in Cohort 3 as recovered. The germline V gene encodes CDR1 SGDLS and CDR2 YYNGEE. The V gene end was trimmed by 4 bases and the J gene end by 1 base; junction bases not matched to a gene: 4. The CDR3 extends over 15 amino acids. Profiled with immunoSEQ multiplex PCR; TCRdb holds only in-frame clones, not every one. The sample holds some 490,000 clones; approximately 90% are singletons and the top ten take 8.3%. This TCR derives from a woman in her sixties who had recovered from COVID-19. V is TRBV9 and J is TRBJ2-3; 9 nucleotides agree with TRBD2. The specimen sequenced was PBMCs or T cells enriched from blood (not recorded which). CDR3 sequence reads: CASSTSGRGTDTQYF. DNA for the CDR3: TGTGCCAGCAGCACTAGCGGGCGGGGCACAGATACGCAGTATTTT.